The clone carrying this TCR beta chain was seen only a few times. Its antigen is unknown. The CDR3 extends over 14 amino acids. Germline V gives CDR1 DFQATT, CDR2 SNEGSKA (reference sequence). V trimming: 5 bases; J trimming: 2 bases; junction bases outside the gene matches: 6. The sample originates from a study of T cells after yellow fever vaccination. At the level of the study: Where fractions had low cell numbers, libraries were prepared from them with the SMART-Seq v4 Ultra Low Input RNA kit.

TCR cDNA, made by 5'RACE template switching, carried an added universal primer site and UMIs. Each CDR3 protein is one row after TCRdb ran MiXCR on the 5' RACE reads. The table records around 600,000 distinct CDR3 sequences, 9% to 15% of them present only once. General observations from the study: Most primary-vaccination clones reappeared after the booster (about 97% CD4, roughly 90% CD8). Of the clonotypes, a small share occurred in both CD4 and CD8 compartments.

The chain couples TRBV20-1 to TRBJ2-7; 10 bases line up with TRBD2. Sequencing used PBMCs, obtained on the day of the yellow fever booster vaccination. This TCR derives from a man aged 30 to 39 who received the YFV17D yellow fever vaccine. This chain's CDR3 is CSALWTSGTYEQYF. The DNA for the CDR3 is TGCAGTGCTCTTTGGACTAGCGGCACCTACGAGCAGTACTTC.